This T cell receptor (beta chain) was identified in a study of metastatic and nonmetastatic thyroid tumors. Thyroid surgery was preceded by no treatment in any patient. From the PCR reads, TCRdb re-called clones with MiXCR. The table records under 95,000 clones, 10% to 15% of them present only once. This CDR3 spans 14 amino acids. Trimming stripped 4 bases from V and 1 base from J, with 10 bases between. The germline CDR1 and CDR2 sequences are SEHNR and FQNEAQ (reference sequence). This clone was detected many times. The chain uses TRBV7-9 and TRBJ1-2; no reliable D call. The receptor comes from a female donor with papillary thyroid cancer or a benign thyroid nodule (not recorded which). Some clones in this sample may be carry-over from other donors' samples. The sequencing input was blood. CDR3 in amino acids: CASSSSGVNYGYTF. The CDR3 DNA reads TGTGCCAGCAGCTCCTCCGGGGTTAACTATGGCTACACCTTC.